This T cell receptor beta chain emerged from a study of T-cell reconstitution after alpha-beta-depleted transplantation in children. This clonotype was observed at least ten times. The V gene's germline CDR1 is SQVTM and CDR2 ANQGSEA. The CDR3 is made up of 12 amino acids. V lost 3 bases and J 8 bases, leaving 11 bases between the germline ends. TCRbeta library construction was performed incorporating unique molecular identifiers. From the PCR reads, TCRdb called clonotypes with MiXCR, one entry per CDR3 protein. This table has hundreds of thousands of distinct CDR3 sequences, approximately 15% appearing once.

The receptor's source is a human donor who donated a stem cell graft to a child with acute myeloid leukemia. Source: PBMCs from the stem cell graft donor, taken from the stem cell graft. V and J are TRBV29-1 and TRBJ2-1, with D uncertain. CDR3 protein: CSVDRSRDEQFF. For the CDR3, the DNA is TGCAGCGTTGACAGGAGCCGTGATGAGCAGTTCTTC.